This T cell receptor (beta chain) appears in the sequencing data of a study of T cell changes during pregnancy in multiple sclerosis. Germline CDR1 reads SQVTM; CDR2 reads ANQGSEA. This CDR3 has 16 amino acids. The junction had 7 bases not matched to a gene; V was cut back by 0 bases and J by 4 bases. Sequencing used immunoSEQ multiplex PCR; TCRdb keeps in-frame clones, though not all of them. Found here are about 100,000 clones, approximately 92% of them singletons; the top ten hold less than 2%. This chain uses TRBV29-1 with TRBJ2-3; 10 bases are a match to TRBD2. Sequencing used peripheral blood, obtained after pregnancy. This clonotype was obtained from a female donor with multiple sclerosis, enrolled in a pregnancy study. This chain's CDR3 is CSVEDRLAGVSDTQYF. The CDR3 nucleotides are TGCAGCGTTGAAGATCGGCTAGCGGGAGTTTCAGATACGCAGTATTTT.